This T cell receptor (beta chain) was found in a study of OX40 agonist ivuxolimab in advanced cancers. Describing the broader study: Ivuxolimab was a fully human IgG2 agonistic monoclonal antibody targeting the costimulatory receptor OX40 (CD134). Prior anti-PD-1, anti-PD-L1 or anti-CTLA-4 therapy was permitted, and approximately 41% of dose-escalation patients had received checkpoint inhibitors. In the dose-escalation cohort, 82.7% of patients were male, and the mean age was approximately 60 years, with a range of roughly 23 to 85. Intravenous ivuxolimab was administered to patients every 2 weeks at six dose levels: 0.01, 0.1, 0.3, 1.5, 3 and 10 mg/kg. Of the roughly 52 dose-escalation patients, hepatocellular carcinoma was present in about 20, melanoma in approximately 15, renal cell carcinoma in 9 and head and neck cancer in 9. Three dose-escalation patients achieved partial responses, one with hepatocellular carcinoma and two with cutaneous melanoma. The purpose of peripheral TCRbeta sequencing was to test whether ivuxolimab changed TCR sequence diversity and led to clonal T-cell expansion. The paper covers the monotherapy dose-escalation part of the phase I ivuxolimab trial, which included N of about 50 patients.

This clone appeared once. Its antigen is unknown. Base quality data are lacking; no much larger clone is found one base away. A solitary read yields weak support. Via the germline V gene, CDR1 is MNHEY and CDR2 SVGAGI. The junction shows trimming of 0 bases on V and 4 bases on J, plus 12 bases between the germline ends. There are 16 amino acids in the CDR3, from cysteine to phenylalanine inclusive. The kept DNA is CDR3 alone, 48 bases in frame from the first base. Broad study findings and their caveats: Low levels of normalized T-cell clonal expansion were also seen in some patients who did not respond. The antigen specificity of the clonally expanded peripheral T cells was not determined. At doses of 0.1 to 3.0 mg/kg, clonal expansion of both CD4+ and CD8+ blood T cells was observed from baseline to week 6. Partial responders in the 0.1-3.0 mg/kg groups had among the lowest normalized peripheral clonal expansion, especially among CD8+ T cells. After ivuxolimab, CD8+ T cells had more expanded clones than CD4+ T cells on average.

To sequence the TCRbeta CDR3 region, genomic DNA was isolated from the sorted cells. The immunoSEQ Assay was used to sequence the TCRbeta CDR3 regions. In its TCRdb copy, this immuneACCESS table keeps in-frame sequences only and misses some clones. Where compared with another copy, unresolved V genes explain less than half of these, and the others have no known cause. The sample contains over 4,500 clones, about two thirds of them found a single time. The ten largest make up about two thirds of the sample. Patients with a history of autoimmune disease or receiving systemic immunosuppression were excluded from the trial. Peripheral blood for TCR sequencing was collected from all dose cohorts at baseline, on cycle 4 day 1, and on cycle 7 day 1. The samples were drawn from a first-in-human, open-label, multicenter phase I dose-escalation trial of ivuxolimab. Adults with locally advanced or metastatic melanoma, renal cell carcinoma, hepatocellular carcinoma or head and neck squamous cell carcinoma were enrolled in the trial. CD4+ and CD8+ T cells were sorted separately from peripheral blood before TCR sequencing.

Sequencing used CD4+ or CD8+ T cells sorted from blood, obtained in a trial of the OX40 agonist ivuxolimab. The TCR was taken from an adult with an advanced solid tumor such as melanoma, head and neck, liver or kidney cancer. The chain uses TRBV6-5 and TRBJ1-4; 5 matching bases give a weak D call of TRBD1. The sequenced DNA: TGTGCCAGCAGTTACTCGCCGCGGGGGGTTAATGAAAAACTGTTTTTT. Translated, this is CASSYSPRGVNEKLFF.